This is a list of T cell receptor beta chains from one sample in a study of T cell responses to AZD1222 COVID-19 vaccine. Generated by immunoSEQ multiplex PCR, the TCRdb table keeps only in-frame clones and is missing some. The table records some 79,000 clones, 70% to 90% of them present only once. Source: peripheral blood, taken 28 days after the second AZD1222 dose. Source of these receptors: an adult who received the AZD1222 COVID-19 vaccine. CDR3s include the opening cysteine and the closing phenylalanine or tryptophan. D genes are given only for firm matches. Some rows have no size entry. The others give once, few or many, or a class for an expanded clone.

d_gene: TRBD1; abundance: .; v_gene: TRBV19; j_gene: TRBJ1-2; CDR3aa: CASTLRGRGIGYTF; CDR3nt: TGTGCCAGTACCCTTAGAGGCAGGGGGATTGGCTACACCTTC
d_gene: .; abundance: .; v_gene: TRBV10-2; j_gene: TRBJ2-2; CDR3aa: CASTKGQGGTGELFF; CDR3nt: TGCGCCAGCACGAAGGGGCAGGGAGGCACCGGGGAGCTGTTTTTT
d_gene: TRBD1; abundance: .; v_gene: TRBV6-5; j_gene: TRBJ1-3; CDR3aa: CASSYSATGAYTIYF; CDR3nt: TGTGCCAGCAGTTACTCGGCGACAGGGGCGTACACCATATATTTT
d_gene: .; abundance: once; v_gene: TRBV5-4; j_gene: TRBJ2-5; CDR3aa: CASSLIKFRESVGETQYF; CDR3nt: TGTGCCAGCAGCTTGATTAAATTCCGGGAGTCGGTGGGAGAGACCCAGTACTTC
d_gene: TRBD1; abundance: .; v_gene: TRBV5-4; j_gene: TRBJ1-4; CDR3aa: CASSSRTGNNEKLFF; CDR3nt: TGTGCCAGCAGCTCGAGGACAGGAAATAATGAAAAACTGTTTTTT
d_gene: TRBD1; abundance: .; v_gene: TRBV27; j_gene: TRBJ1-2; CDR3aa: CASSLDRGDYGYTF; CDR3nt: TGTGCCAGCAGTTTAGACAGGGGTGACTATGGCTACACCTTC
d_gene: TRBD1; abundance: .; v_gene: TRBV28; j_gene: TRBJ1-1; CDR3aa: CASSFPGTGNTEAFF; CDR3nt: TGTGCCAGCAGTTTTCCCGGGACAGGAAACACTGAAGCTTTCTTT
d_gene: .; abundance: .; v_gene: TRBV25-1; j_gene: TRBJ2-1; CDR3aa: CASSEWWNEQFF; CDR3nt: TGTGCCAGCAGTGAATGGTGGAATGAGCAGTTCTTC
d_gene: .; abundance: .; v_gene: TRBV6-1; j_gene: TRBJ1-1; CDR3aa: CASSEALLVQTEAFF; CDR3nt: TGTGCCAGCAGTGAAGCCCTCTTAGTCCAAACTGAAGCTTTCTTT
d_gene: TRBD1; abundance: .; v_gene: TRBV19; j_gene: TRBJ1-1; CDR3aa: CASSSRTGGSAFF; CDR3nt: TGTGCCAGTAGTTCCAGGACAGGGGGATCGGCTTTCTTT
d_gene: TRBD1; abundance: .; v_gene: TRBV19; j_gene: TRBJ1-5; CDR3aa: CATGTGFGQPQHF; CDR3nt: TGTGCCACCGGGACAGGGTTTGGGCAGCCCCAGCATTTT
d_gene: .; abundance: .; v_gene: TRBV29-1; j_gene: TRBJ1-1; CDR3aa: CSVHGATEAFF; CDR3nt: TGCAGCGTCCACGGGGCCACTGAAGCTTTCTTT
d_gene: .; abundance: .; v_gene: TRBV5-4; j_gene: TRBJ1-6; CDR3aa: CASRRGREFNSPLHF; CDR3nt: TGTGCCAGCAGGAGGGGCAGGGAGTTTAATTCACCCCTCCACTTT
d_gene: .; abundance: once; v_gene: TRBV9; j_gene: TRBJ1-5; CDR3aa: CASSVAAVGQPQHF; CDR3nt: TGTGCCAGCAGCGTAGCGGCAGTTGGGCAGCCCCAGCATTTT
d_gene: TRBD1; abundance: .; v_gene: TRBV24-1; j_gene: TRBJ2-7; CDR3aa: CATSDSDRAPYEQYF; CDR3nt: TGTGCCACCAGTGATTCCGACAGGGCCCCCTACGAGCAGTACTTC
d_gene: .; abundance: .; v_gene: TRBV11-2; j_gene: TRBJ2-3; CDR3aa: CASSLRQASTDTQYF; CDR3nt: TGTGCCAGCAGCTTAAGACAGGCTAGCACAGATACGCAGTATTTT
d_gene: TRBD2; abundance: .; v_gene: TRBV7-2; j_gene: TRBJ2-2; CDR3aa: CASSPGLAAGELFF; CDR3nt: TGTGCCAGCAGCCCGGGACTAGCCGCCGGGGAGCTGTTTTTT
d_gene: .; abundance: .; v_gene: TRBV28; j_gene: TRBJ2-7; CDR3aa: CASSLGAYEQYF; CDR3nt: TGTGCCAGCAGTTTAGGGGCCTACGAGCAGTACTTC
d_gene: .; abundance: .; v_gene: TRBV15; j_gene: TRBJ1-3; CDR3aa: CATSRLPQGRAGNTIYF; CDR3nt: TGTGCCACCAGCAGACTTCCACAGGGACGGGCTGGAAACACCATATATTTT
d_gene: .; abundance: .; v_gene: TRBV28; j_gene: TRBJ1-2; CDR3aa: CASSTGVRTTNYGYTF; CDR3nt: TGTGCCAGCAGTACGGGAGTTCGCACTACTAACTATGGCTACACCTTC
d_gene: TRBD1; abundance: once; v_gene: TRBV18; j_gene: TRBJ1-1; CDR3aa: CASSTGDEMGAFF; CDR3nt: TGTGCCAGCTCTACAGGGGACGAAATGGGAGCTTTCTTT
d_gene: .; abundance: .; v_gene: TRBV14; j_gene: TRBJ1-2; CDR3aa: CASSPGFYGYTF; CDR3nt: TGTGCCAGCAGCCCGGGGTTCTATGGCTACACCTTC
d_gene: .; abundance: .; v_gene: TRBV11-3; j_gene: TRBJ2-3; CDR3aa: CASSLGSRTDTQYF; CDR3nt: TGTGCCAGCAGCCTCGGCTCGAGGACAGATACGCAGTATTTT
d_gene: .; abundance: .; v_gene: TRBV5-6; j_gene: TRBJ2-1; CDR3aa: CASSLGGLLAYNEQFF; CDR3nt: TGTGCCAGCAGCTTGGGGGGACTTTTGGCCTACAATGAGCAGTTCTTC
d_gene: .; abundance: few; v_gene: TRBV7-9; j_gene: TRBJ2-7; CDR3aa: CASSSERQGSDEQYF; CDR3nt: TGTGCCAGCAGTTCCGAGAGGCAGGGATCGGACGAGCAGTACTTC
d_gene: TRBD1; abundance: .; v_gene: TRBV10-3; j_gene: TRBJ2-3; CDR3aa: CAIYDPGQGSDTQYF; CDR3nt: TGTGCCATCTATGACCCGGGACAGGGATCTGATACGCAGTATTTT
d_gene: .; abundance: .; v_gene: TRBV19; j_gene: TRBJ2-2; CDR3aa: CATGQLTGELFF; CDR3nt: TGTGCCACCGGACAGCTCACCGGGGAGCTGTTTTTT
d_gene: .; abundance: .; v_gene: TRBV5-5; j_gene: TRBJ1-1; CDR3aa: CASSRGAERTEAFF; CDR3nt: TGTGCCAGCAGCCGGGGGGCAGAACGGACTGAAGCTTTCTTT
d_gene: .; abundance: .; v_gene: TRBV27; j_gene: TRBJ2-1; CDR3aa: CASSLRRGAAYNEQFF; CDR3nt: TGTGCCAGCAGTTTAAGAAGGGGGGCCGCCTACAATGAGCAGTTCTTC
d_gene: TRBD1; abundance: .; v_gene: TRBV9; j_gene: TRBJ1-2; CDR3aa: CASSVGQGDYGYTF; CDR3nt: TGTGCCAGCAGCGTAGGACAGGGAGACTATGGCTACACCTTC
d_gene: .; abundance: few; v_gene: TRBV7-9; j_gene: TRBJ1-1; CDR3aa: CASSLEGLEAFF; CDR3nt: TGTGCCAGCAGCTTAGAGGGACTTGAAGCTTTCTTT
d_gene: .; abundance: .; v_gene: TRBV11-2; j_gene: TRBJ1-2; CDR3aa: CASSSTGRYGYTF; CDR3nt: TGTGCCAGCAGCTCAACAGGACGCTATGGCTACACCTTC
d_gene: TRBD1; abundance: .; v_gene: TRBV14; j_gene: TRBJ1-5; CDR3aa: CASSQKQGIVCYSNQPQHF; CDR3nt: TGTGCCAGCAGCCAAAAACAGGGGATCGTCTGCTATAGCAATCAGCCCCAGCATTTT
d_gene: .; abundance: .; v_gene: TRBV24-1; j_gene: TRBJ2-1; CDR3aa: CATSALGRSSSYNEQFF; CDR3nt: TGTGCCACCAGTGCCTTAGGACGGAGTAGCTCCTACAATGAGCAGTTCTTC
d_gene: TRBD1; abundance: .; v_gene: TRBV4-2; j_gene: TRBJ1-4; CDR3aa: CASSRGTDGEKLFF; CDR3nt: TGTGCCAGCAGCCGAGGGACAGATGGGGAAAAACTGTTTTTT
d_gene: .; abundance: .; v_gene: TRBV3-1/TRBV3-2; j_gene: TRBJ2-1; CDR3aa: CASSLKRGEQFF; CDR3nt: TGTGCCAGCAGCCTCAAGCGCGGTGAGCAGTTCTTC
d_gene: TRBD2; abundance: .; v_gene: TRBV27; j_gene: TRBJ2-1; CDR3aa: CASSSSGRPYNEQFF; CDR3nt: TGTGCCAGCAGTAGTAGCGGGAGGCCCTACAATGAGCAGTTCTTC
d_gene: .; abundance: .; v_gene: TRBV27; j_gene: TRBJ2-1; CDR3aa: CASSPRGGLGNEQFF; CDR3nt: TGTGCCAGCAGTCCTCGAGGGGGTTTAGGGAATGAGCAGTTCTTC
d_gene: .; abundance: once; v_gene: TRBV29-1; j_gene: TRBJ2-7; CDR3aa: CSVQQGTYEQYF; CDR3nt: TGCAGCGTCCAACAGGGCACCTACGAGCAGTACTTC
d_gene: .; abundance: few; v_gene: TRBV28; j_gene: TRBJ2-2; CDR3aa: CARPSGRGRVSGELFF; CDR3nt: TGTGCCAGACCCTCGGGGCGGGGGCGAGTATCCGGGGAGCTGTTTTTT
d_gene: .; abundance: .; v_gene: TRBV27; j_gene: TRBJ2-7; CDR3aa: CASSGTGLQYF; CDR3nt: TGTGCCAGCAGTGGTACGGGTCTGCAGTACTTC
d_gene: TRBD2; abundance: many; v_gene: TRBV11-2; j_gene: TRBJ2-2; CDR3aa: CASSRPTSGRVTGELFF; CDR3nt: TGTGCCAGCAGCAGACCGACTAGCGGGAGGGTCACCGGGGAGCTGTTTTTT
d_gene: .; abundance: once; v_gene: TRBV19; j_gene: TRBJ1-2; CDR3aa: CASSIVGYGYTF; CDR3nt: TGTGCCAGTAGTATCGTCGGGTATGGCTACACCTTC
d_gene: .; abundance: .; v_gene: TRBV4-3; j_gene: TRBJ2-7; CDR3aa: CASSQDSFNSYEQYF; CDR3nt: TGCGCCAGCAGCCAAGACAGTTTTAACTCCTACGAGCAGTACTTC
d_gene: TRBD2; abundance: once; v_gene: TRBV15; j_gene: TRBJ2-7; CDR3aa: CATSSLLGLAGKEQYF; CDR3nt: TGTGCCACCAGCAGTCTGCTGGGGCTAGCGGGAAAGGAGCAGTACTTC
d_gene: .; abundance: .; v_gene: TRBV28; j_gene: TRBJ2-6; CDR3aa: CATILGTGANVLTF; CDR3nt: TGTGCCACCATCTTAGGGACTGGGGCCAACGTCCTGACTTTC
d_gene: TRBD1; abundance: .; v_gene: TRBV7-6; j_gene: TRBJ1-2; CDR3aa: CASSLRDRGGYTF; CDR3nt: TGTGCCAGCAGCTTAAGGGACAGGGGTGGCTACACCTTC
d_gene: .; abundance: .; v_gene: TRBV28; j_gene: TRBJ2-7; CDR3aa: CASSTRDGSYEQYF; CDR3nt: TGTGCCAGCAGTACTCGGGACGGCTCCTACGAGCAGTACTTC
d_gene: TRBD1; abundance: once; v_gene: TRBV6-5; j_gene: TRBJ1-1; CDR3aa: CASRKSQGAYTEAFF; CDR3nt: TGTGCCAGCAGGAAAAGTCAGGGGGCATACACTGAAGCTTTCTTT
d_gene: TRBD2; abundance: .; v_gene: TRBV2; j_gene: TRBJ2-2; CDR3aa: CASSPMASGTGELFF; CDR3nt: TGTGCCAGCAGCCCAATGGCTAGCGGCACCGGGGAGCTGTTTTTT
d_gene: TRBD1; abundance: .; v_gene: TRBV27; j_gene: TRBJ1-1; CDR3aa: CASSPGGVNTEAFF; CDR3nt: TGTGCCAGCAGTCCAGGGGGCGTAAACACTGAAGCTTTCTTT
d_gene: TRBD2; abundance: .; v_gene: TRBV5-4; j_gene: TRBJ2-5; CDR3aa: CASSLGASGRRETQYF; CDR3nt: TGTGCCAGCAGCTTGGGGGCTAGCGGGAGGAGGGAGACCCAGTACTTC